The entry below describes one T cell receptor (beta chain). The antigen remains undetermined. The data derive from a study of T cell responses to AZD1222 COVID-19 vaccine. Study conclusions and caveats: Seropositive at baseline were only a handful of AZD1222 recipients.

Trimming removed 4 bases from V and 3 bases from J; junction bases left unmatched: 21. Germline CDR1 reads SGHDT; CDR2 reads YYEEEE. CDR3 length: 19 amino acids. TCRdb keeps only in-frame clones here, not all; method: immunoSEQ multiplex PCR. Of 100,000 to 150,000 clones detected, 75% to 90% appear once; the ten largest clones hold 11%. This material consisted of peripheral blood, taken on day 0 of MenACWY control vaccination. The source is an adult in good health. The chain links TRBV5-6 to TRBJ2-7; 8 bases align to TRBD2. CDR3 DNA sequence: TGTGCCAGCAGCCCCTTCACCACCGCGGTCAGCGGGAGTTTCTACGAGCAGTACTTC. Its translation: CASSPFTTAVSGSFYEQYF.